Each of the 22 T cell receptor beta chains below was sequenced from the same sample in a study of cytomegalovirus exposure and HLA in healthy donors. Use of 60 Vbeta and 13 Jbeta primers characterized the PCR. Assay: immunoSEQ multiplex PCR; the TCRdb copy retains only in-frame clones and omits some. The repertoire has 90,000 to 95,000 clones, around 82% of them found once; the top ten carry around 2%. Sequenced input: PBMCs. These receptors were obtained from a man aged 18 to 29 in good health and CMV-seronegative.

In DNA, the CDR3 is TGTGCCAGCTCACCAATCCCGGGACAGGCTAGGGGTAACTATGGCTACACCTTC. It is translated as CASSPIPGQARGNYGYTF. The J gene is TRBJ1-2, the V gene TRBV18, with 8 bases aligning to TRBD1. CDR3 size: 18 residues. The germline V gene encodes CDR1 KGHSH and CDR2 LQKENI. The ends lost 2 bases at V and 1 base at J; junction bases unmatched: 12.

This clone was recorded only once. The chain is built from TRBV29-1 and TRBJ1-4; D might be TRBD1 (5 bases). The CDR3 loop spans 15 amino acids. Trimming took off 7 bases at V and 4 bases at J, with 19 bases between the two ends. Looked up from germline, CDR1 is SQVTM and CDR2 is ANQGSEA. Here the CDR3 DNA reads TGCAGCGCCTCCTTCACCCGGGGGATTAATGAAAAACTGTTTTTT. Encoded protein: CSASFTRGINEKLFF.

CDR3 DNA: TGTGCCAGCGGAGAGGCAGGGGCCTTACAATTATATGGCTACACCTTC. Translated, it gives CASGEAGALQLYGYTF. The chain couples TRBV2 to TRBJ1-2; possibly TRBD1 for D (6 bases). Germline V lookup: CDR1 SNHLY, CDR2 FYNNEI. The CDR3 covers 16 residues. With 8 bases removed from V and 5 bases from J, the gap between germline ends came to 24 bases.

This clone is medium-sized. This chain joins TRBV6-5 and TRBJ2-5; no definite D call. This CDR3 region has 13 residues. Trimming took off 5 bases at V and 1 base at J, with 8 bases between the two ends. The germline V gene encodes CDR1 MNHEY and CDR2 SVGAGI. In DNA, the CDR3 is TGTGCCAGCAGTGTTCCCGGCCAAGAGACCCAGTACTTC. It specifies CASSVPGQETQYF.

V and J are TRBV9 and TRBJ2-3; 8 positions agree with TRBD2. The CDR3 extends over 17 amino acids. Looked up from germline, CDR1 is SGDLS and CDR2 is YYNGEE. Trimming removed 0 bases from V and 0 bases from J; junction bases left unmatched: 6. The CDR3 coding sequence is TGTGCCAGCAGCGTAGCTCCCCTAGCGGGTAGCACAGATACGCAGTATTTT. Translation gives CASSVAPLAGSTDTQYF.

This clone has only a few counts. The chain has TRBV7-8 and TRBJ1-6, with unresolved D. V was pared by 5 bases and J by 8 bases, with 16 bases between. The CDR3 has 15 residues. Germline V gives CDR1 SGHVS, CDR2 FQNEAQ. This CDR3 reads CASSPEPTVDSPLHF. The CDR3 DNA sequence: TGTGCCAGCAGCCCCGAGCCTACTGTGGATTCACCCCTCCACTTT. The full variable domain, rest sourced from reference TRBV7-8 and TRBJ1-6, is GAGVSQSPRYKVAKRGQDVALRCDPISGHVSLFWYQQALGQGPEFLTYFQNEAQLDKSGLPSDRFFAERPEGSVSTLKIQRTQQEDSAVYLCASSPEPTVDSPLHFGNGTRLTVT.

V is TRBV5-5 and J is TRBJ1-1, with D possibly being TRBD1 (6 bases). Trimming shortened V by 3 bases and J by 4 bases, and 13 bases separated the two germline ends. Germline V CDR1 and CDR2: SGHKS, YYEKEE (reference sequence). This CDR3 has 14 amino acids. The CDR3 DNA reads as TGTGCCAGCAGCTCCGGACAGCAGTCCACTGAAGCTTTCTTT. This sequence encodes CASSSGQQSTEAFF.

The chain employs TRBV6-1 and TRBJ1-2; TRBD1 is a possible D gene (5 bases). The ends were cut back, 1 base at V and 8 bases at J, with 20 bases in the middle. The CDR3 contains 16 residues. Per the germline V gene, CDR1 is MNHNS and CDR2 is SASEGT. Here the CDR3 reads CASSEGGTPAYLGYTF. The CDR3 coding sequence is TGTGCCAGCAGTGAAGGAGGGACTCCCGCCTATCTAGGCTACACCTTC.

In the case of this clone: The sample carries other DNA sequences with the same CDR3. The V gene is TRBV5-1, the J gene TRBJ1-2, with D tentatively TRBD1 (5 bases). There are 13 residues in the CDR3. Germline V gives CDR1 SGHRS, CDR2 YFSETQ. Trimming left V 0 bases short and J 5 bases short, with 8 bases between. The CDR3 region is CASSLDGGYGYTF. The DNA of the CDR3 is TGCGCCAGCAGCTTGGATGGGGGGTATGGCTACACCTTC.

This clone was found a few times. V usage is TRBV19 and J usage is TRBJ1-1; 7 bases line up with TRBD1. Germline loops: CDR1 LNHDA, CDR2 SQIVND (reference sequence). The CDR3 is 16 residues long. The V and J ends lost 3 bases and 0 bases, in that order; junction bases with no gene match: 7. The DNA for the CDR3 is TGTGCCAGTAGTATTCCCAGGGGGTTTATGAACACTGAAGCTTTCTTT. Amino acids: CASSIPRGFMNTEAFF.

This chain links TRBV11-2 with TRBJ2-5, with TRBD2 matching over 9 bases. V was clipped by 2 bases and J by 4 bases; unmatched bases: 2. CDR3 length equals 14 residues. CDR1 and CDR2 (germline): SGHAT, FQNNGV. CDR3 amino acids: CASSLSSGGETQYF. The CDR3, as DNA: TGTGCCAGCAGCTTAAGTAGCGGGGGAGAGACCCAGTACTTC. The complete variable domain, with remaining parts taken from reference TRBV11-2 and TRBJ2-5, reads EAGVAQSPRYKIIEKRQSVAFWCNPISGHATLYWYQQILGQGPKLLIQFQNNGVVDDSQLPKDRFSAERLKGVDSTLKIQPAKLEDSAVYLCASSLSSGGETQYFGPGTRLLVL.

J is TRBJ1-1 and V is TRBV15, with D perhaps TRBD1 (6 bases). The CDR3 is made up of 14 amino acids. Trimming shortened V by 0 bases and J by 4 bases, and 9 bases separated the two germline ends. CDR1 is LNHNV, CDR2 YYDKDF, per germline (reference sequence). CDR3 nucleotide sequence: TGTGCCACCAGCAGAGAAACCAGGGGCACTGAAGCTTTCTTT. Residues: CATSRETRGTEAFF.

The table lists this clone with a few counts. This chain connects TRBV11-2 to TRBJ1-1; TRBD1 matches at 8 bases. The V gene end was trimmed by 5 bases and the J gene end by 3 bases; junction bases not matched to a gene: 8. Germline V gives CDR1 SGHAT, CDR2 FQNNGV. The CDR3 has 15 amino acids. CDR3 sequence (DNA): TGTGCCAGCAGCCCCTTGGGGACAGGAGACACTGAAGCTTTCTTT. This translates into CASSPLGTGDTEAFF.

This clone was seen more than once but under ten times. The CDR3 coding sequence is TGTGCCAGCAGCCACGCGACTAGACAAGAGACCCAGTACTTC. Its translation: CASSHATRQETQYF. The rearrangement uses TRBV14 and TRBJ2-5, with D maybe TRBD2 (6 bases). The CDR3 contains 14 residues. Germline CDR1 reads SGHDN; CDR2 reads FVKESK. Trimming stripped 3 bases from V and 2 bases from J, with 10 bases between.

The V gene is TRBV29-1, the J gene TRBJ2-5; D is perhaps TRBD2 (5 bases). The V gene's germline CDR1 is SQVTM and CDR2 ANQGSEA. Trimming left V 6 bases short and J 2 bases short, with 16 bases between. The CDR3 extends over 14 amino acids. Written as DNA, the CDR3 is TGCAGCGTGGGGTTACCTGGAGGTCAAGAGACCCAGTACTTC. This translates into CSVGLPGGQETQYF.

This clone was seen only a few times. J is TRBJ1-2 and V is TRBV6-6; D is unclear. Trimming took 2 bases from V and 5 from J, leaving 6 bases between them. The CDR3 has 12 amino acids. Looked up from germline, CDR1 is MNHNY and CDR2 is SVGAGI (reference sequence). CDR3 in amino acids: CASSYGGYGYTF. For the CDR3, the DNA is TGTGCCAGCAGTTACGGAGGATATGGCTACACCTTC.

The CDR3 DNA reads TGTGCCAGCAGCACCCCCGGGGCAGGGGGAGAGCAGTACTTC. It codes for CASSTPGAGGEQYF. The genes are TRBV7-9 and TRBJ2-7, with 7 bases aligning to TRBD1. In germline, CDR1 is SEHNR, CDR2 FQNEAQ (reference sequence). The CDR3 has 14 amino acids. V was clipped by 5 bases and J by 7 bases; unmatched bases: 11.

The CDR3 protein is CASSPKGTSGGSGNEQYF. The CDR3, as DNA: TGTGCCAGCTCACCGAAGGGGACTAGCGGGGGGTCAGGAAACGAGCAGTACTTC. The V and J genes are TRBV18 and TRBJ2-7, with TRBD2 matching 15 bases. Germline values: CDR1 KGHSH, CDR2 LQKENI. There are 18 residues in the CDR3. The V and J ends lost 3 bases and 5 bases, in that order; junction bases with no gene match: 11.

Note on this clone: One junction end does not reproduce the germline sequence, and a read error may be involved. Other DNA sequences from this sample encode an identical CDR3 as well. This sequence joins TRBV9 and TRBJ2-2; 13 bases map to TRBD2. Germline CDR1 SGDLS, CDR2 YYNGEE. The CDR3 is made up of 15 amino acids. This chain's CDR3 is CASSGTSGVNGELFF. The CDR3, as DNA: TGCGCCAGCAGCGGGACTAGCGGGGTGAACGGGGAGCTGTTTTTT.

The chain carries TRBV19 and TRBJ2-3, with TRBD2 matching over 8 bases. Germline CDR1 and CDR2: LNHDA and SQIVND (reference sequence). The CDR3 covers 15 residues. J gave up 2 bases and V 10 bases, and 11 bases lay outside the gene matches. CDR3 amino acids: CATTTQRGPTDTQYF. The CDR3 nucleotides read TGTGCCACCACGACCCAGCGGGGGCCCACAGATACGCAGTATTTT. The complete variable domain, with remaining parts taken from reference TRBV19 and TRBJ2-3, reads DGGITQSPKYLFRKEGQNVTLSCEQNLNHDAMYWYRQDPGQGLRLIYYSQIVNDFQKGDIAEGYSVSREKKESFPLTVTSAQKNPTAFYLCATTTQRGPTDTQYFGPGTRLTVL.

This chain uses TRBV5-5 with TRBJ2-7; TRBD1 aligns across 8 bases. Germline V lookup: CDR1 SGHKS, CDR2 YYEKEE (reference sequence). The CDR3 consists of 16 residues. V gave up 0 bases and J gave up 4 bases; unmatched junction bases: 9. For the CDR3, the DNA is TGTGCCAGCAGCTTGGCTCCGCAGGGGGCTATTTACGAGCAGTACTTC. Protein product: CASSLAPQGAIYEQYF.

The chain employs TRBV7-2 and TRBJ2-1; maybe TRBD1 (6 bases). Looked up from germline, CDR1 is SGHTA and CDR2 is FQGNSA. This CDR3 contains 17 residues. The ends were cut back, 8 bases at V and 2 bases at J, with 22 bases in the middle. The CDR3 reads CASEQTRGSTTYNEQFF. CDR3 nucleotide sequence: TGTGCCAGCGAGCAGACAAGGGGGAGCACAACCTACAATGAGCAGTTCTTC.